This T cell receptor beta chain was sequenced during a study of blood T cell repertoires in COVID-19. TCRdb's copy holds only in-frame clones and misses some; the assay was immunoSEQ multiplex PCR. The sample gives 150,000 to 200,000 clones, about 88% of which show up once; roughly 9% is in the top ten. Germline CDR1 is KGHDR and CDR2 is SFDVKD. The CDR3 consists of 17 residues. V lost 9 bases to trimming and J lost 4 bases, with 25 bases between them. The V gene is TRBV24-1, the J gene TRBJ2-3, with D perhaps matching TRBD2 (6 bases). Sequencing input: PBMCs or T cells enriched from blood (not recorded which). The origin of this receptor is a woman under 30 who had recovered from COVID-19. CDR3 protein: CATRGNIRTSGADTQYF. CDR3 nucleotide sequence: TGTGCCACCCGGGGGAACATACGAACTAGTGGTGCAGATACGCAGTATTTT.